This TCR beta chain is drawn from a study of T-cell reconstitution after alpha-beta-depleted transplantation in children. Unique molecular identifiers featured in how the TCRbeta library was prepared. Each CDR3 protein gets one entry after TCRdb re-called the PCR reads with MiXCR. This table holds some 640,000 distinct CDR3 sequences, roughly 15% found once. Material: PBMCs from the stem cell graft donor, obtained from the stem cell graft. The receptor was derived from a human donor who donated a stem cell graft to a child with acute myeloid leukemia.

CDR3 loop: CASSYSISEVPLTGDGYTF. DNA for the CDR3: TGTGCCAGCAGTTACTCGATTAGCGAGGTACCCTTAACAGGGGACGGCTACACCTTC. The rearrangement uses TRBV6-5 and TRBJ1-2; 7 bases map to TRBD1. The CDR3 has 19 residues. Losses at the gene ends were 0 bases for V and 8 bases for J; bases not matched to a gene: 21. The V gene's germline CDR1 is MNHEY and CDR2 SVGAGI.